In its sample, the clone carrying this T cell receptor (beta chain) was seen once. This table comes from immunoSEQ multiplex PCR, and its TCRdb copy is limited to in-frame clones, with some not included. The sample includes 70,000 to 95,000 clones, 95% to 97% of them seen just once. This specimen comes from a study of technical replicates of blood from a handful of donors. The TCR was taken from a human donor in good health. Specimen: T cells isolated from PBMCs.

This CDR3 reads CASSLGDNEQFF. For the CDR3, the DNA is TGTGCCAGCAGCCTCGGGGACAATGAGCAGTTCTTC. J is TRBJ2-1 and V is TRBV7-8; possible D gene TRBD2, 5 bases. V lost 5 bases to trimming and J lost 5 bases, with 7 bases between them. This CDR3 comprises 12 residues. The germline V gene has CDR1 SGHVS and CDR2 FQNEAQ.